The source of this T cell receptor (beta chain) is a study of neurological immune-mediated disorders. V dropped 6 bases and J dropped 0 bases, with 15 bases sitting between them. Per the germline V gene, CDR1 is SQVTM and CDR2 is ANQGSEA. The CDR3 runs 14 residues. Study-level points and caveats: In HTLV-1-associated myelopathy, TCR clonal expansion was greatest, whereas multiple sclerosis had the least, falling below healthy controls.

A single run covered 15-18 subjects with over 180 million TCR-beta sequences. TCRdb reanalysed the 5' RACE reads using MiXCR and keeps one entry per CDR3 protein. The sample includes about 52,000 distinct CDR3 sequences, around 4% of them seen just once. This clonotype showed up just a few times. The antigen remains unidentified. The source material was PBMCs. The sequence was collected from a man in his 60s with multiple sclerosis. The chain joins TRBV29-1 to TRBJ2-7; tentatively, D is TRBD2 (6 bases). As DNA, the CDR3 is TGCAGCGTCCTTAGCGGAAGGAGCTCCTACGAGCAGTACTTC. As protein: CSVLSGRSSYEQYF.